Listed here are 19 T cell receptor beta chains from one sample, sequenced in a study of long-term antiretroviral therapy in people with HIV. They ran version v3.0 of the immunoSEQ assay at survey level. Clones were read by immunoSEQ multiplex PCR, and TCRdb kept only the in-frame ones, dropping some. Here the sample spans fewer than 30,000 clones, 75% to 90% being singletons. The material sequenced was unsorted PBMCs, taken 2.7 to 2.9 years after starting antiretroviral therapy. Receptors were obtained from a man aged 30-40 years with HIV.

This sequence joins TRBV5-4 and TRBJ1-2; D is perhaps TRBD1 (6 bases). The CDR3 extends over 15 amino acids. Germline V gives CDR1 SGHNT, CDR2 YYREEE (reference sequence). The V end lost 3 bases, the J end lost 7 bases, and 19 bases lay between the germline ends. The CDR3 sequence: CASSYRDRPGIGYTF. The CDR3 DNA sequence: TGTGCCAGCAGCTACCGTGACAGGCCAGGGATTGGCTACACCTTC. Looking up the rest from reference TRBV5-4 and TRBJ1-2 gives the full variable domain: ETGVTQSPTHLIKTRGQQVTLRCSSQSGHNTVSWYQQALGQGPQFIFQYYREEENGRGNFPPRFSGLQFPNYSSELNVNALELDDSALYLCASSYRDRPGIGYTFGSGTRLTVV.

The chain links TRBV30 to TRBJ1-3; D gene unclear. Germline CDR1 GTSNPN, CDR2 SVGIG (reference sequence). This CDR3 spans 14 amino acids. Trimming removed 7 bases at V and 1 base at J, with 14 bases between. CDR3 amino acids: CALSPPYSGNTIYF. For the CDR3, the DNA is TGTGCCTTAAGCCCCCCCTATTCTGGAAACACCATATATTTT.

The chain carries TRBV30 and TRBJ1-2; 7 nucleotides line up with TRBD1. CDR3 size: 13 residues. V gave up 2 bases and J gave up 13 bases; unmatched junction bases: 13. Germline V CDR1 and CDR2: GTSNPN, SVGIG (reference sequence). CDR3 sequence reads: CAWSSTGVDGRTF. Here the CDR3 DNA reads TGTGCCTGGAGTAGCACAGGGGTTGACGGTCGCACCTTC. Filled out from reference TRBV30 and TRBJ1-2, the complete variable domain reads SQTIHQWPATLVQPVGSPLSLECTVEGTSNPNLYWYRQAAGRGLQLLFYSVGIGQISSEVPQNLSASRPQDRQFILSSKKLLLSDSGFYLCAWSSTGVDGRTFGSGTRLTVV.

The rearrangement links TRBV10-2 to TRBJ2-7; D not resolved. CDR1 WSHSY and CDR2 SAAADI come from the germline V gene. The CDR3 is 12 amino acids. Trimming took off 2 bases at V and 6 bases at J, with 8 bases between the two ends. CDR3 in DNA: TGCGCCAGCAGTGAGGGGTGGGGCGAGCAGTACTTC. Translation: CASSEGWGEQYF.

The rearrangement joins TRBV5-1 to TRBJ2-7, with 9 positions matching TRBD2. Trimming cost V 4 bases and J 3 bases; bases outside gene matches: 8. The CDR3 is 15 amino acids. CDR1 is SGHRS and CDR2 is YFSETQ in the germline V gene. The CDR3 is CASSAPQRGDYEQYF. The CDR3 coding sequence is TGCGCCAGCAGCGCCCCGCAGCGGGGGGACTACGAGCAGTACTTC.

DNA of the CDR3: TGTGCCAGCAGCTTAGCCGGGGACAGCTCCTACGAGCAGTACTTC. Its translation is CASSLAGDSSYEQYF. The chain employs TRBV7-8 and TRBJ2-7; 7 bases line up with TRBD1. The length of the CDR3 is 15 residues. Germline-derived CDR1 and CDR2 are SGHVS and FQNEAQ. The ends lost 0 bases at V and 0 bases at J; junction bases unmatched: 2.

The rearrangement links TRBV13 to TRBJ2-5; possible D gene TRBD1, 6 bases. V was clipped by 4 bases and J by 7 bases, with 16 bases between them. The CDR3 spans 14 residues. Germline V gene lookup returns CDR1 PRHDT and CDR2 FYEKMQ (reference sequence). CDR3 amino acids: CASSSRAGVRTQYF. DNA for the CDR3: TGTGCCAGCAGCTCTCGGGCAGGGGTTCGGACCCAGTACTTC.

The CDR3 sequence is CAISVFKDNSPLHF. DNA for the CDR3: TGTGCCATCAGTGTTTTCAAGGATAATTCACCCCTCCACTTT. The chain recombines TRBV10-3 with TRBJ1-6, with D hard to call. V shed 4 bases and J shed 5 bases, with 9 bases lying between them. Germline assignment: CDR1 ENHRY and CDR2 SYGVKD. CDR3 length: 14 amino acids.

As DNA, the CDR3 is TGTGCCTGGACTGGGGCCTACGAGCAGTACTTC. It encodes CAWTGAYEQYF. V and J are TRBV30 and TRBJ2-7, with D hard to call. Trimming pared 4 bases from V and 2 bases from J, leaving 6 bases between. This CDR3 is 11 amino acids long. CDR1 is GTSNPN, CDR2 SVGIG, per germline (reference sequence).

The rearrangement links TRBV10-1 to TRBJ1-2; possibly TRBD1 for D (6 bases). The V end was cut by 0 bases, the J end by 3 bases, with 26 bases between. There are 20 residues in the CDR3. The germline gives CDR1 WNHNN, CDR2 SYGVQD (reference sequence). CDR3 bases: TGCGCCAGCAGTGAGTCGAGATGTGGGGACACCTTTATTTCAGACTATGGCTACACCTTC. Its translation: CASSESRCGDTFISDYGYTF.

This chain joins TRBV5-1 and TRBJ1-1; TRBD1 might be the D (6 bases). V lost 4 bases, J lost 4 bases, and 14 bases lay in between. The germline gives CDR1 SGHRS, CDR2 YFSETQ. The CDR3 is made up of 14 amino acids. The CDR3: CASSPTARGTEAFF. CDR3 DNA sequence: TGCGCCAGCAGCCCTACAGCCAGGGGCACTGAAGCTTTCTTT.

The chain recombines TRBV27 with TRBJ1-5; D is possibly TRBD1 (6 bases). In germline, CDR1 is MNHEY, CDR2 SMNVEV (reference sequence). The CDR3 loop spans 14 amino acids. Trimming took off 5 bases at V and 3 bases at J, with 11 bases between the two ends. The CDR3 sequence is CASSNQGSNQPQHF. The CDR3 nucleotides read TGTGCCAGCAGTAACCAGGGGTCCAATCAGCCCCAGCATTTT.

J is TRBJ2-1 and V is TRBV27; a possible D gene is TRBD2 (5 bases). The germline V gene encodes CDR1 MNHEY and CDR2 SMNVEV (reference sequence). V dropped 2 bases and J dropped 6 bases, with 11 bases sitting between them. The CDR3 has 14 residues. The CDR3 DNA is TGTGCCAGCAGTTTACCCGCGGCGGGCAATGAGCAGTTCTTC. This gives the protein CASSLPAAGNEQFF.

CDR3 coding DNA: TGTGCCAGCGCCCTGAGGGGCACCGGGGAGCTGTTTTTT. Its translation: CASALRGTGELFF. The V call is TRBV11-3, the J call TRBJ2-2; D possibly uses TRBD1 or TRBD2 (5 bases each). This CDR3 has 13 residues. Germline V gene data show CDR1 as SGHNT and CDR2 as YENEEA. V lost 8 bases, J lost 4 bases, and 11 bases lay in between. The full variable domain, rest sourced from reference TRBV11-3 and TRBJ2-2, is EAGVVQSPRYKIIEKKQPVAFWCNPISGHNTLYWYLQNLGQGPELLIRYENEEAVDDSQLPKDRFSAERLKGVDSTLKIQPAELGDSAVYLCASALRGTGELFFGEGSRLTVL.

Here the CDR3 reads CASSLVGRGGPGEQYF. CDR3 nucleotides: TGTGCCAGCAGCTTGGTTGGGCGGGGGGGCCCCGGGGAGCAGTACTTC. This chain uses TRBV5-6 with TRBJ2-7; 9 nucleotides align to TRBD2. Germline V gives CDR1 SGHDT, CDR2 YYEEEE. The CDR3 has 16 amino acids. V trimming: 0 bases; J trimming: 7 bases; junction bases outside the gene matches: 11.

This clone was detected once. The chain employs TRBV13 and TRBJ2-7, with D unresolved. The germline gives CDR1 PRHDT, CDR2 FYEKMQ (reference sequence). V dropped 0 bases and J dropped 2 bases, with 8 bases sitting between them. The CDR3 consists of 14 residues. CDR3 nucleotides: TGTGCCAGCAGCTTAGGGCGCCGAACCTACGAGCAGTACTTC. It codes for CASSLGRRTYEQYF. Full variable domain (rest looked up from reference TRBV13 and TRBJ2-7): AAGVIQSPRHLIKEKRETATLKCYPIPRHDTVYWYQQGPGQDPQFLISFYEKMQSDKGSIPDRFSAQQFSDYHSELNMSSLELGDSALYFCASSLGRRTYEQYFGPGTRLTVT.

The rearrangement uses TRBV19 and TRBJ1-2; 10 nucleotides line up with TRBD1. CDR1 is LNHDA and CDR2 is SQIVND in the germline V gene (reference sequence). V gave up 5 bases and J gave up 1 base; unmatched junction bases: 13. The CDR3 consists of 18 residues. Here the CDR3 DNA reads TGTGCCAGTAGTGTTCCGGACAGGGGGGTATCCGGTAACTATGGCTACACCTTC. Residues: CASSVPDRGVSGNYGYTF.

The CDR3 DNA reads as TGTGCCAGCAGCTTAGCGCAAGCGGGAGGGTACGAGCAGTACTTC. This gives the protein CASSLAQAGGYEQYF. The chain combines TRBV7-9 with TRBJ2-7, with 10 bases matching TRBD2. Unmatched junction bases numbered 3, after V lost 0 bases and J lost 4 bases. The CDR3 is made up of 15 amino acids. Germline V gene sequence: CDR1 SEHNR, CDR2 FQNEAQ (reference sequence).

The chain is built from TRBV5-1 and TRBJ2-2; 9 nucleotides align to TRBD1. V lost 1 base, J lost 4 bases, and 2 bases stayed unmatched. CDR1 and CDR2 from the germline V gene are SGHRS and YFSETQ. CDR3 size: 15 residues. The CDR3 DNA follows: TGCGCCAGCAGCTTGAGACAGGGGGGCACCGGGGAGCTGTTTTTT. Amino acid sequence: CASSLRQGGTGELFF.